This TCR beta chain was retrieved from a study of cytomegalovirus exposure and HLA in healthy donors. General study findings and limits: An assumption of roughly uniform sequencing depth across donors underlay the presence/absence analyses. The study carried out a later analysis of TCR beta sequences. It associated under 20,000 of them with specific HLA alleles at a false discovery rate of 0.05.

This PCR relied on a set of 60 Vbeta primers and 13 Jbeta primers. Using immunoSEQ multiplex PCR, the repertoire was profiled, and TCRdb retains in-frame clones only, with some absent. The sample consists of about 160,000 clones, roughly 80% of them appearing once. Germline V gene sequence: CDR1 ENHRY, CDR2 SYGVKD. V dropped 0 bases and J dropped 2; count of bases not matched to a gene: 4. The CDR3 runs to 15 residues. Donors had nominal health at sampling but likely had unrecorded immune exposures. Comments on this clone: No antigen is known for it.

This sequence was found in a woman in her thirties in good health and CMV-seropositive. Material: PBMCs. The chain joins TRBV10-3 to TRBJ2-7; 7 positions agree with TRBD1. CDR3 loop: CAISESWDSTYEQYF. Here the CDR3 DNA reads TGTGCCATCAGTGAGTCGTGGGACAGCACCTACGAGCAGTACTTC.